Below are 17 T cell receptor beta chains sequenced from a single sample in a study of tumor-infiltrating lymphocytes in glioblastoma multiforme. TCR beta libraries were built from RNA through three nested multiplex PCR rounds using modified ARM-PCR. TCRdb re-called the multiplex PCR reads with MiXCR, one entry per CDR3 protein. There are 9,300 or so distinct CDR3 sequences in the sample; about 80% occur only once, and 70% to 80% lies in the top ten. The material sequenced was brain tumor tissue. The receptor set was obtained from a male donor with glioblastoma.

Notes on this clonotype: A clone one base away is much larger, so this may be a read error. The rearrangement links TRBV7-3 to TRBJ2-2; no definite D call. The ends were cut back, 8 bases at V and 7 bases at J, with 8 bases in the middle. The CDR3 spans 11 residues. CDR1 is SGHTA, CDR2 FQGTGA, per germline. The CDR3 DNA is TGTGCCAGCTGGGCTAGCGGGGAGCTGTTTTTT. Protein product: CASWASGELFF.

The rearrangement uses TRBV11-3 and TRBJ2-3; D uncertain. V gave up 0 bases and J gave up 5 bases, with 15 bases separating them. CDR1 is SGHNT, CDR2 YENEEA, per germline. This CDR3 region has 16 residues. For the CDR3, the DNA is TGTGCCAGCAGCTTAGATCGGCTAGTTTCCCGAGATACGCAGTATTTT. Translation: CASSLDRLVSRDTQYF.

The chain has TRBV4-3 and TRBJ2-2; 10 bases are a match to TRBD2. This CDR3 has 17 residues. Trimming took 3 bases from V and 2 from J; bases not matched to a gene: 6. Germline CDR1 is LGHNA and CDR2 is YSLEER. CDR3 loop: CASSQAGLAVNTGELFF. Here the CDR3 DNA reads TGCGCCAGCAGCCAGGCCGGACTAGCGGTAAACACCGGGGAGCTGTTTTTT.

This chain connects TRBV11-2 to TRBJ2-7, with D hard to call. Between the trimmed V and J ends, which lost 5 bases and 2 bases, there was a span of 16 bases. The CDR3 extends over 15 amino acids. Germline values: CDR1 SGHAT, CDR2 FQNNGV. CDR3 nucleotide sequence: TGTGCCAGCAGCGCCTCCTGGTGTGATACCTACGAGCAGTACTTC. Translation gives CASSASWCDTYEQYF.

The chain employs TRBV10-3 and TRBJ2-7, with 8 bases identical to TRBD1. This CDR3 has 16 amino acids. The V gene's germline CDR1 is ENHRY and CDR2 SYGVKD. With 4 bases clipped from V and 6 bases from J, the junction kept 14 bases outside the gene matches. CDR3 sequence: CAISVGGTGGWSEQYF. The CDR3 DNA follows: TGTGCCATCAGTGTCGGGGGTACAGGGGGGTGGTCCGAGCAGTACTTC.

The CDR3 spells CASSPTRGATGNTIYF. The CDR3 nucleotides read TGTGCCAGCAGCCCCACCCGCGGGGCGACCGGAAACACCATATATTTT. This sequence joins TRBV11-2 and TRBJ1-3, with D perhaps matching TRBD1 (5 bases). The CDR3 has 16 amino acids. Germline V lookup: CDR1 SGHAT, CDR2 FQNNGV. V was pared by 5 bases and J by 4 bases, with 18 bases between.

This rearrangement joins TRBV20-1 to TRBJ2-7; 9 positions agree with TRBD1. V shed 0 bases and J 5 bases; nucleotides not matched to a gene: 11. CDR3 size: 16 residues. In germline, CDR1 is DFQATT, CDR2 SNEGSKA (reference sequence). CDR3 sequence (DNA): TGCAGTGCTAGAGATGTTGGACAGGGGCCACTGAACGAGCAGTACTTC. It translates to CSARDVGQGPLNEQYF.

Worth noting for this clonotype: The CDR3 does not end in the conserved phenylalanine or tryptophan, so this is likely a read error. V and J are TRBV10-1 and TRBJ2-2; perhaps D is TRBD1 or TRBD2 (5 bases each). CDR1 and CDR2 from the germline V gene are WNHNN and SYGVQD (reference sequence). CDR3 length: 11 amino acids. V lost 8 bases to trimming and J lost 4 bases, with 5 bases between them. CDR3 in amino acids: CASGGTGELFS. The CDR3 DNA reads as TGCGCCAGCGGGGGCACCGGGGAGCTGTTTTCT.

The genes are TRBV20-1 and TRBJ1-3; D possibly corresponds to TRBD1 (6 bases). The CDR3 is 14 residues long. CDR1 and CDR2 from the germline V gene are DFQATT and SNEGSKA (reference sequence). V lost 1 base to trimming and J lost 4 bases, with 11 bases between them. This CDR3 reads CSARATGSGNTIYF. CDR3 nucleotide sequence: TGCAGTGCTAGAGCAACAGGGTCCGGAAACACCATATATTTT.

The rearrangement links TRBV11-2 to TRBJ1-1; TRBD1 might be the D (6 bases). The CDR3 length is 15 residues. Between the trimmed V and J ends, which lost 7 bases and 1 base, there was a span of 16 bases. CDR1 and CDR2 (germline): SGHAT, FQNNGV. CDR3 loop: CASTRMRGQNTEAFF. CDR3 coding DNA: TGTGCCAGCACGAGGATGAGGGGACAGAACACTGAAGCTTTCTTT.

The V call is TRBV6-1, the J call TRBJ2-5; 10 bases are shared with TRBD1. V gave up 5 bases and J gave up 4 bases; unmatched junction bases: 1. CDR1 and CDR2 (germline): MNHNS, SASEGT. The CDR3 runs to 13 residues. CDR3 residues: CASSRDRGETQYF. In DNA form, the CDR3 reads TGTGCCAGCAGTCGGGACAGGGGAGAGACCCAGTACTTC.

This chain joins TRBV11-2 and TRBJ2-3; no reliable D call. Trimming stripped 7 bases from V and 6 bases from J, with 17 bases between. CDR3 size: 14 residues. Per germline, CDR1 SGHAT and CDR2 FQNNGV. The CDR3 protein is CASTQLNGWDTQYF. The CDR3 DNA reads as TGTGCCAGCACCCAATTGAATGGTTGGGATACGCAGTATTTT.

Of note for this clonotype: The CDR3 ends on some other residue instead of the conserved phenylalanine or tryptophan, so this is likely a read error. The CDR3 loop reads CASRDLRQSNDYSYTS. CDR3 in DNA: TGTGCCAGCAGGGATCTCAGACAGTCGAATGACTATAGCTACACCTCC. The rearrangement joins TRBV11-1 to TRBJ1-2; D perhaps matches TRBD1 (5 bases). The CDR3 sequence is 16 residues long. CDR1 is SGHAT, CDR2 FQDESV, per germline (reference sequence).

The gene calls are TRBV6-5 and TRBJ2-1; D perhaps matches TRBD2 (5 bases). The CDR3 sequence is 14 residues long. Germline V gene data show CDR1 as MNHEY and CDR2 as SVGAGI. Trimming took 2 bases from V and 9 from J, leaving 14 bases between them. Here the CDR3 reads CASSYRPGFGEQFF. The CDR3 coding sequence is TGTGCCAGCAGTTACAGGCCGGGATTCGGTGAGCAGTTCTTC.

CDR3 protein: CASSQGTGVMNTEAFF. CDR3 DNA sequence: TGCGCCAGCAGCCAAGGGACAGGGGTTATGAACACTGAAGCTTTCTTT. V and J are TRBV4-1 and TRBJ1-1; 9 bases agree with TRBD1. CDR3 length: 16 residues. Germline V gene data show CDR1 as MGHRA and CDR2 as YSYEKL. V dropped 1 base and J dropped 0; count of bases not matched to a gene: 3.

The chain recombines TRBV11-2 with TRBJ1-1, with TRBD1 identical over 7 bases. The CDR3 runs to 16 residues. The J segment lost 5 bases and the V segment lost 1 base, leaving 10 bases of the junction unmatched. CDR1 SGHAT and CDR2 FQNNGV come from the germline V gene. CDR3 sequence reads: CASSLGSVGGGTEAFF. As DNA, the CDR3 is TGTGCCAGCAGCTTAGGTTCGGTAGGGGGCGGAACTGAAGCTTTCTTT.

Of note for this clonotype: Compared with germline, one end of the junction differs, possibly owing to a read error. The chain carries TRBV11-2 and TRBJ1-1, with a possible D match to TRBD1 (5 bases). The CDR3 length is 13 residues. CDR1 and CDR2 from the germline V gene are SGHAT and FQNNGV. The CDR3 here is CAGSQQVATEAFF. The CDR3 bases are TGTGCCGGCAGCCAACAGGTGGCAACTGAAGCTTTCTTT. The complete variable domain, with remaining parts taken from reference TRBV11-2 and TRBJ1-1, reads EAGVAQSPRYKIIEKRQSVAFWCNPISGHATLYWYQQILGQGPKLLIQFQNNGVVDDSQLPKDRFSAERLKGVDSTLKIQPAKLEDSAVYLCAGSQQVATEAFFGQGTRLTVV.